This T cell receptor (beta chain) emerged from a study of CD8 T cells in ankylosing spondylitis. This clonotype has a count of ten or more. Its specificity is unknown. In germline, CDR1 is SQVTM, CDR2 ANQGSEA. This CDR3 region has 16 residues. The V and J ends lost 3 bases and 9 bases, in that order; junction bases with no gene match: 12. 5'-RACE, quantitative and with molecular barcodes, yielded the TCR beta libraries. One entry per CDR3 protein results from TCRdb running MiXCR on the 5' RACE reads. The table has 150,000 or so distinct CDR3 sequences, around 10% seen once. Study-level findings and limits: Within ankylosing spondylitis blood, a TCR beta motif made up of eight or nine highly homologous variants appeared to be characteristic.

The sequence came from a male donor with ankylosing spondylitis or in good health (not recorded which). Sequences were obtained from blood, either unsorted or a sorted T cell fraction (not recorded which). The chain recombines TRBV29-1 with TRBJ2-1; the match to TRBD1 covers 12 bases. CDR3 in amino acids: CSVDPAGQGASSEQFF. CDR3 DNA: TGCAGCGTTGACCCAGCGGGACAGGGGGCATCTAGTGAGCAGTTCTTC.